This T cell receptor beta chain was captured by sequencing in a study of blood T cell repertoires in COVID-19. The authors' processing: Scientists estimated how many nucleated cells there were by amplifying reference gene primers. The assay was immunoSEQ multiplex PCR, and TCRdb's table has in-frame clones only and misses some. For V, J and clone size, that table is used; D and trimming come from the DNA. The data hold around 460,000 clones, with 70% to 90% observed a single time. Germline V CDR1 and CDR2: KGHSH, LQKENI. The length of the CDR3 is 16 residues. With 5 bases clipped from V and 5 bases from J, the junction kept 12 bases outside the gene matches.

Sequenced sample: peripheral blood. The chain joins TRBV18 to TRBJ2-5; 9 nucleotides agree with TRBD2. This TCR came from a young man with COVID-19, enrolled during active disease. In DNA, the CDR3 is TGTGCCAGCTCAGCCTCCCTTAGCGGGGGCGGGGAGACCCAGTACTTC. Amino acids: CASSASLSGGGETQYF.